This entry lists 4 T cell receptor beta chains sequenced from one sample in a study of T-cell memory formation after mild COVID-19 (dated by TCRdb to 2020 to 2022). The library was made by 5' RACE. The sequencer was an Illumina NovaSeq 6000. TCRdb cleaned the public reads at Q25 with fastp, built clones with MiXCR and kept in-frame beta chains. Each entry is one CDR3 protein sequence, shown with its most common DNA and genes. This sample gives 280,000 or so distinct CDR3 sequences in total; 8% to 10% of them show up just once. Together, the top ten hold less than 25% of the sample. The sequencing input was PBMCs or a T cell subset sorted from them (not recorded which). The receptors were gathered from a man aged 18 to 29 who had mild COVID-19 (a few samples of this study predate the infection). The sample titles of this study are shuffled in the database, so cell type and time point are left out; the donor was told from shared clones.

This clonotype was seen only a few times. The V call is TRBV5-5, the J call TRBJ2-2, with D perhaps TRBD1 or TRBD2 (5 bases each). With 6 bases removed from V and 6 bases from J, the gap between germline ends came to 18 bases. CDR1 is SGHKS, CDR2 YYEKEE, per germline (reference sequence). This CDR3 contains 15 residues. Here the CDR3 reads CASTPTSRGPGELFF. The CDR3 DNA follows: TGTGCCAGCACCCCGACGAGTAGGGGACCCGGGGAGCTGTTTTTT.

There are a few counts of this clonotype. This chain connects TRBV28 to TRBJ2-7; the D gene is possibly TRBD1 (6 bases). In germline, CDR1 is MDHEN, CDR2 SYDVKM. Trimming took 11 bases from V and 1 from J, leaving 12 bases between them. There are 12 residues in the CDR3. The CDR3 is CAGVQGSYEQYV. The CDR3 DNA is TGTGCCGGGGTACAGGGATCCTACGAGCAGTACGTC.

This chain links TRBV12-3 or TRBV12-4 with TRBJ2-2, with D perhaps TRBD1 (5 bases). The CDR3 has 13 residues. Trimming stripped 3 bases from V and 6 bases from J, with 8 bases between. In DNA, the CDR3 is TGTGCCAGCAGTTTGCTCAGGGCCGGGGAGCTGTTTTTT. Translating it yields CASSLLRAGELFF.

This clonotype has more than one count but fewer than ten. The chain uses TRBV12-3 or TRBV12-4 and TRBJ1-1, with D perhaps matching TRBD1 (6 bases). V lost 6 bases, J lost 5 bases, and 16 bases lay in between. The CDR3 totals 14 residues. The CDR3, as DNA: TGTGCCAGCAGGCACAGGGTTGAACGAACTGAAGCTTTCTTT. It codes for CASRHRVERTEAFF.